This paragraph reports one T cell receptor beta chain. Its antigen is unknown. CDR3 length: 15 residues. Trimming left V 0 bases short and J 2 bases short, with 9 bases between. Per the germline V gene, CDR1 is LGHNA and CDR2 is YNFKEQ. The record originates from a study of siplizumab effects on memory and regulatory T cells. Broader study findings: The study found naive T cells seemingly more diverse than memory cells and seemingly major alloresponse contributors.

Assays were performed on about 97,000 TCR templates per sample. Sequencing was performed with immunoSEQ multiplex PCR; in TCRdb, only in-frame clones are kept and a portion is missing. This table holds fewer than 30,000 clones, around 84% found once. The sequence derives from a human donor in good health. The V and J genes are TRBV4-2 and TRBJ2-3; no clear D gene. Sequencing was done on a sample of memory CD4+ T cells sorted from blood. CDR3 loop: CASSQDRRITDTQYF. The CDR3 nucleotides are TGTGCCAGCAGCCAAGATCGCCGGATCACAGATACGCAGTATTTT.